This T cell receptor beta chain originates from a study of T cell responses to AZD1222 COVID-19 vaccine. Study-wide results and caveats: Spike-specific TCR breadth and depth grew following two AZD1222 doses.

As regards this clone: What it binds is not known.

V lost 7 bases, J lost 0 bases, and 10 bases lay in between. The CDR3 length is 15 residues. Germline assignment: CDR1 SNHLY and CDR2 FYNNEI. Generated by immunoSEQ multiplex PCR, the TCRdb table keeps only in-frame clones and is missing some. Of more than 85,000 clones listed, over 75% are singletons. The receptor was isolated from an adult in good health. The sequencing used peripheral blood, collected on day 0 of AZD1222 vaccination. J is TRBJ1-6 and V is TRBV2; a weak D match, TRBD1 (5 bases). DNA for the CDR3: TGTGCCAGCACCCGACAGAGCTCCTATAATTCACCCCTCCACTTT. It specifies CASTRQSSYNSPLHF. The complete variable domain, with remaining parts taken from reference TRBV2 and TRBJ1-6, reads EPEVTQTPSHQVTQMGQEVILRCVPISNHLYFYWYRQILGQKVEFLVSFYNNEISEKSEIFDDQFSVERPDGSNFTLKIRSTKLEDSAMYFCASTRQSSYNSPLHFGNGTRLTVT.